These 10 T cell receptor beta chains share one sample of origin, sequenced in a study of cytomegalovirus exposure and HLA in healthy donors. Primers included in the PCR were 60 Vbeta and 13 Jbeta primers. Clones were sequenced by immunoSEQ multiplex PCR, and TCRdb holds only the in-frame ones, with some missing. The profile shows some 200,000 clones, roughly 80% of them singletons. Material: PBMCs. The origin of the receptors is a man in his forties in good health and CMV-seropositive.

The rearrangement uses TRBV28 and TRBJ1-4, with 8 bases aligning to TRBD1. This CDR3 has 14 residues. CDR1 and CDR2 from the germline V gene are MDHEN and SYDVKM. The V segment lost 5 bases and the J segment 7 bases; nucleotides outside the gene matches: 6. The CDR3 DNA follows: TGTGCCAGCAGTCTACAGGGGGTGGGTGAAAAACTGTTTTTT. This sequence encodes CASSLQGVGEKLFF.

This clone was counted between two and nine times. V is TRBV7-6 and J is TRBJ2-1; no firm D call. The CDR3 is made up of 13 amino acids. Looked up from germline, CDR1 is SGHVS and CDR2 is FNYEAQ. Trimming shortened V by 5 bases and J by 7 bases, and 12 bases separated the two germline ends. In DNA form, the CDR3 reads TGTGCCAGCAGCAGAGAGAGGTGGAATGAGCAGTTCTTC. It translates to CASSRERWNEQFF.

The chain couples TRBV11-2 to TRBJ2-7, with TRBD1 matching 10 bases. Trimming at V came to 5 bases and at J to 4 bases, leaving 14 bases not matched to a gene. CDR1 is SGHAT, CDR2 FQNNGV, per germline. CDR3 length equals 17 residues. CDR3 DNA: TGTGCCAGCAGCCCTCTTCGGGGGACAGGGGCCGGGTACGAGCAGTACTTC. Translating it yields CASSPLRGTGAGYEQYF.

CDR3 in DNA: TGTGCCAGCAGTTCCAGACAGGGGGCGGGTCAGCCCCAGCATTTT. This codes for CASSSRQGAGQPQHF. The chain joins TRBV27 to TRBJ1-5; 10 bases match TRBD1. The CDR3 loop spans 15 amino acids. Unmatched junction bases numbered 6, after V lost 4 bases and J lost 6 bases. CDR1 and CDR2 (germline): MNHEY, SMNVEV (reference sequence).

This chain uses TRBV7-2 with TRBJ1-4; 7 nucleotides match TRBD1. J lost 7 bases, V lost 2 bases, and 16 bases had no gene match. The germline V gene encodes CDR1 SGHTA and CDR2 FQGNSA. The CDR3 runs 18 residues. The CDR3 DNA sequence: TGTGCCAGCAGCTTAAAGCGAGGCGGAGGGGGCGAGGGTGAAAAACTGTTTTTT. Amino acids: CASSLKRGGGGEGEKLFF.

This clone appeared a few times. The chain has TRBV7-6 and TRBJ2-1, with TRBD2 identical over 11 bases. With 5 bases clipped from V and 0 bases from J, the junction kept 12 bases outside the gene matches. This CDR3 is 19 amino acids long. Looked up from germline, CDR1 is SGHVS and CDR2 is FNYEAQ. CDR3 nucleotide sequence: TGTGCCAGCAGCCCCTCGGGTCTAGCGGGGGGCCCCTCCTACAATGAGCAGTTCTTC. This translates into CASSPSGLAGGPSYNEQFF.

A single count supports this clone. The gene calls are TRBV4-2 and TRBJ2-6; D is possibly TRBD1 (6 bases). Germline V gives CDR1 LGHNA, CDR2 YNFKEQ. CDR3 length equals 18 residues. Trimming removed 0 bases from V and 0 bases from J, with 12 bases in between. The CDR3 loop is CASSQDRTGNSGANVLTF. The CDR3 DNA follows: TGTGCCAGCAGCCAAGATAGAACAGGGAACTCTGGGGCCAACGTCCTGACTTTC.

The gene calls are TRBV19 and TRBJ2-3; TRBD2 aligns across 9 bases. CDR1 is LNHDA, CDR2 SQIVND, per germline (reference sequence). V lost 5 bases to trimming and J lost 15 bases; unmatched junction nucleotides: 6. The CDR3 has 11 amino acids. CDR3 loop: CASSGVAGDYF. CDR3 DNA sequence: TGTGCCAGTAGTGGAGTAGCGGGGGATTATTTT.

This clone was picked up a small number of times. CDR3 coding DNA: TGCGCCAGCAGCTTGGCGGGGGGGGCCCTCGATGAGCAGTTCTTC. It translates to CASSLAGGALDEQFF. The chain carries TRBV5-1 and TRBJ2-1; 8 nucleotides line up with TRBD2. V lost 0 bases and J lost 8; bases outside the gene matches: 7. The CDR3 runs to 15 residues. Germline V lookup: CDR1 SGHRS, CDR2 YFSETQ.

This clone was observed a few times. This chain joins TRBV6-5 and TRBJ2-1; no definite D call. CDR1 MNHEY and CDR2 SVGAGI come from the germline V gene. CDR3 size: 12 residues. V was pared by 6 bases and J by 7 bases, with 10 bases between. The CDR3 protein is CASRTRKNEQFF. For the CDR3, the DNA is TGTGCCAGCAGGACAAGGAAGAATGAGCAGTTCTTC.